The rows below give T cell receptor beta chains drawn from one sample of a study of blood T cell repertoires in COVID-19. Some clones are missing from TCRdb's copy, which holds only in-frame ones; the method was immunoSEQ multiplex PCR. The sample comprises about 200,000 clones, approximately 85% of which are singletons, and 5.2% rests with the top ten. The sequenced sample consisted of peripheral blood. The origin of the receptors is an older woman with COVID-19, enrolled during active disease. CDR3s include the opening cysteine and the closing phenylalanine or tryptophan. Each record gives: J gene, D gene, V gene, clone size, CDR3 protein, CDR3 DNA. The D gene is left open where the match is weak. A clone size is listed for some rows: how often the clone was seen (once, few, many), or a class if it is expanded.

J: TRBJ2-5; D: NA; V: TRBV3-1/TRBV3-2; size: NA; CDR3: CASSQVAREETQYF; DNA: TGTGCCAGCAGCCAAGTGGCCAGGGAAGAGACCCAGTACTTC
J: TRBJ1-2; D: TRBD1; V: TRBV6-1; size: NA; CDR3: CASSGQDRGTFRSYGYTF; DNA: TGTGCCAGCAGTGGACAGGACAGGGGGACGTTCCGAAGCTATGGCTACACCTTC
J: TRBJ2-1; D: TRBD2; V: TRBV7-7; size: NA; CDR3: CASSLGLAGGPYNEQFF; DNA: TGTGCCAGCAGCTTAGGTCTAGCGGGAGGGCCTTACAATGAGCAGTTCTTC
J: TRBJ2-4; D: NA; V: TRBV4-3; size: NA; CDR3: CASSQASAKNIQYF; DNA: TGCGCCAGCAGCCAAGCGTCAGCCAAAAACATTCAGTACTTC
J: TRBJ1-1; D: TRBD1; V: TRBV19; size: NA; CDR3: CASTILGTGGTEAFF; DNA: TGTGCCAGTACCATACTCGGGACAGGGGGCACTGAAGCTTTCTTT
J: TRBJ1-2; D: TRBD1; V: TRBV27; size: NA; CDR3: CASSEGTAQLYGYTF; DNA: TGTGCCAGCAGCGAAGGGACAGCCCAGCTTTATGGCTACACCTTC
J: TRBJ2-7; D: TRBD2; V: TRBV14; size: NA; CDR3: CASSQVVAGAPYEQYF; DNA: TGTGCCAGCAGCCAAGTGGTAGCGGGAGCCCCTTACGAGCAGTACTTC
J: TRBJ1-2; D: TRBD1; V: TRBV7-9; size: NA; CDR3: CAGSLGQNYGYTF; DNA: TGTGCCGGCAGCTTGGGACAGAACTATGGCTACACCTTC
J: TRBJ2-1; D: NA; V: TRBV7-9; size: NA; CDR3: CASSSPLAMAYNEQFF; DNA: TGTGCCAGCAGCTCACCACTAGCTATGGCATACAATGAGCAGTTCTTC
J: TRBJ2-1; D: NA; V: TRBV7-2; size: NA; CDR3: CASSLVGTPWNEQFF; DNA: TGTGCCAGCAGCTTAGTCGGGACACCTTGGAATGAGCAGTTCTTC
J: TRBJ1-4; D: TRBD1; V: TRBV2; size: NA; CDR3: CASIRGQSNEKLFF; DNA: TGTGCCAGCATTAGGGGGCAGAGTAATGAAAAACTGTTTTTT
J: TRBJ1-1; D: NA; V: TRBV11-2; size: NA; CDR3: CASSFRQSTEAFF; DNA: TGTGCCAGCAGCTTTCGACAGTCCACTGAAGCTTTCTTT
J: TRBJ1-2; D: NA; V: TRBV3-1/TRBV3-2; size: NA; CDR3: CASSQDLSRLVGGYTF; DNA: TGTGCCAGCAGCCAAGATTTGTCGCGGTTGGTTGGTGGCTACACCTTC
J: TRBJ2-2; D: TRBD2; V: TRBV6-2/TRBV6-3; size: NA; CDR3: CASSPSGGATGELFF; DNA: TGTGCCAGCAGCCCTAGCGGGGGAGCTACCGGGGAGCTGTTTTTT
J: TRBJ1-1; D: NA; V: TRBV5-4; size: NA; CDR3: CASSATANTEAFF; DNA: TGTGCCAGCAGCGCGACAGCGAACACTGAAGCTTTCTTT
J: TRBJ1-2; D: NA; V: TRBV11-2; size: NA; CDR3: CASSPFTGNYGYTF; DNA: TGTGCCAGCAGCCCCTTCACAGGGAACTATGGCTACACCTTC
J: TRBJ2-1; D: NA; V: TRBV6-5; size: NA; CDR3: CASSYSTGAGYNEQFF; DNA: TGTGCCAGCAGTTACTCGACGGGAGCAGGGTACAATGAGCAGTTCTTC
J: TRBJ2-6; D: TRBD2; V: TRBV6-1; size: once; CDR3: CASSVRTSGILLGANVLTF; DNA: TGTGCCAGCAGTGTAAGGACTAGCGGAATACTCTTAGGGGCCAACGTCCTGACTTTC
J: TRBJ2-1; D: NA; V: TRBV4-2; size: NA; CDR3: CASRSPEGDSGSYNEQFF; DNA: TGTGCCAGCAGATCCCCGGAAGGGGATAGCGGCTCCTACAATGAGCAGTTCTTC
J: TRBJ1-5; D: TRBD1; V: TRBV6-2/TRBV6-3; size: NA; CDR3: CASSYGQGSQPQHF; DNA: TGTGCCAGCAGTTACGGACAGGGGAGTCAGCCCCAGCATTTT
J: TRBJ2-2; D: NA; V: TRBV19; size: NA; CDR3: CASIGVPRSGELFF; DNA: TGTGCCAGTATCGGGGTCCCGAGGTCCGGGGAGCTGTTTTTT
J: TRBJ1-2; D: TRBD1; V: TRBV27; size: few; CDR3: CASSPWDRYGYTF; DNA: TGTGCCAGCAGTCCCTGGGACAGATATGGCTACACCTTC
J: TRBJ2-4; D: NA; V: TRBV29-1; size: NA; CDR3: CSVARSRENIQYF; DNA: TGCAGCGTTGCCCGGAGCCGGGAAAACATTCAGTACTTC
J: TRBJ2-3; D: TRBD2; V: TRBV29-1; size: NA; CDR3: CSVALAGVTDTQYF; DNA: TGCAGCGTTGCCCTGGCGGGAGTAACAGATACGCAGTATTTT
J: TRBJ2-2; D: NA; V: TRBV3-1/TRBV3-2; size: NA; CDR3: CASSQWDTNTGELFF; DNA: TGTGCCAGCAGCCAATGGGACACGAACACCGGGGAGCTGTTTTTT
J: TRBJ1-1; D: TRBD1; V: TRBV5-1; size: NA; CDR3: CASSFSQGALTEAFF; DNA: TGCGCCAGCAGCTTCTCACAGGGGGCGCTCACTGAAGCTTTCTTT
J: TRBJ2-3; D: NA; V: TRBV11-2; size: few; CDR3: CASSLGAGTDTQYF; DNA: TGTGCCAGCAGCCTAGGTGCAGGGACAGATACGCAGTATTTT
J: TRBJ1-5; D: NA; V: TRBV28; size: NA; CDR3: CASTFGGVASNQPQHF; DNA: TGTGCCAGCACGTTTGGGGGGGTCGCCAGCAATCAGCCCCAGCATTTT
J: TRBJ2-6; D: NA; V: TRBV19; size: NA; CDR3: CASSIGQPGANVLTF; DNA: TGTGCCAGTAGTATTGGGCAGCCTGGGGCCAACGTCCTGACTTTC
J: TRBJ1-1; D: NA; V: TRBV6-5; size: NA; CDR3: CASSYSMGGMNTEAFF; DNA: TGTGCCAGCAGTTACTCGATGGGGGGAATGAACACTGAAGCTTTCTTT
J: TRBJ2-7; D: NA; V: TRBV20-1; size: once; CDR3: CSALGDYEQYF; DNA: TGCAGTGCTCTCGGGGACTACGAGCAGTACTTC
J: TRBJ2-1; D: NA; V: TRBV21-1; size: NA; CDR3: CASSKRLAGPPYNEQFF; DNA: TGTGCCAGCAGCAAGCGACTAGCGGGACCTCCTTACAATGAGCAGTTCTTC
J: TRBJ2-7; D: NA; V: TRBV19; size: NA; CDR3: CASSIGGQRHEQYF; DNA: TGTGCCAGTAGTATAGGGGGACAACGGCACGAGCAGTACTTC
J: TRBJ1-2; D: TRBD1; V: TRBV6-5; size: once; CDR3: CASSPGQSYGYTF; DNA: TGTGCCAGCAGCCCGGGACAGTCCTATGGCTACACCTTC
J: TRBJ2-7; D: NA; V: TRBV6-6; size: NA; CDR3: CASSSLRYEQYF; DNA: TGTGCCAGCAGTTCCCTCCGCTACGAGCAGTACTTC
J: TRBJ1-2; D: NA; V: TRBV5-1; size: NA; CDR3: CASSLGAGAINYGYTF; DNA: TGCGCCAGCAGCTTGGGGGCAGGCGCAATTAACTATGGCTACACCTTC
J: TRBJ2-5; D: NA; V: TRBV30; size: NA; CDR3: CAWSPSPLRSETQYF; DNA: TGTGCCTGGAGTCCCTCTCCACTGAGATCGGAGACCCAGTACTTC